Shown below are 3 T cell receptor beta chains from a single sample sequenced in a study of blood T cell repertoires in COVID-19. Using immunoSEQ multiplex PCR, the repertoire was profiled, and TCRdb retains in-frame clones only, with some absent. The sample yields around 200,000 clones, about 88% seen once. Sequences were obtained from peripheral blood. The receptors derive from a man between 18 and 35 years old with active or convalescent COVID-19.

The gene calls are TRBV14 and TRBJ1-2, with D possibly being TRBD1 (6 bases). The V end lost 0 bases, the J end lost 6 bases, and 11 bases lay between the germline ends. Germline V lookup: CDR1 SGHDN, CDR2 FVKESK. The CDR3 has 14 residues. The CDR3 loop reads CASSQDLAGDGYTF. DNA for the CDR3: TGTGCCAGCAGCCAAGATTTGGCAGGGGATGGCTACACCTTC.

The chain recombines TRBV5-1 with TRBJ1-1; 8 bases agree with TRBD1. CDR1 and CDR2 from the germline V gene are SGHRS and YFSETQ. J was trimmed by 1 base and V by 2 bases; bases with no gene match: 1. CDR3 length equals 14 residues. The CDR3 loop reads CASSFTGGNTEAFF. In DNA form, the CDR3 reads TGCGCCAGCAGCTTTACAGGGGGGAACACTGAAGCTTTCTTT.

The genes are TRBV11-2 and TRBJ2-5; D might be TRBD2 (5 bases). CDR3 size: 14 residues. Trimming removed 1 base from V and 5 bases from J, with 11 bases in between. Per germline, CDR1 SGHAT and CDR2 FQNNGV. The CDR3 bases are TGTGCCAGCAGCTTAGTTTATCGCGGGGAGACCCAGTACTTC. Translated: CASSLVYRGETQYF.